These 27 T cell receptor beta chains were sequenced from one sample in a study of blood T cell repertoires in COVID-19. Assay: immunoSEQ multiplex PCR; the TCRdb copy retains only in-frame clones and omits some. The sample contains about 160,000 clones, 84% of which appear only once. Specimen: peripheral blood. The receptors derive from a man between 35 and 55 years old who had recovered from COVID-19.

This sequence joins TRBV9 and TRBJ1-4; 8 bases agree with TRBD1. CDR1 is SGDLS and CDR2 is YYNGEE in the germline V gene. The CDR3 loop spans 15 amino acids. V dropped 3 bases and J dropped 6; count of bases not matched to a gene: 7. The CDR3 loop reads CASSDRQGQDEKLFF. For the CDR3, the DNA is TGTGCCAGCAGCGACCGACAGGGGCAGGATGAAAAACTGTTTTTT.

J is TRBJ1-1 and V is TRBV7-2; tentative D call: TRBD1 (6 bases). The CDR3 spans 15 residues. The germline V and J ends were trimmed by 5 bases and 0 bases, with 13 bases remaining between them. Germline values: CDR1 SGHTA, CDR2 FQGNSA. CDR3: CASSAMGGLNTEAFF. CDR3 coding DNA: TGTGCCAGCAGCGCTATGGGGGGGCTGAACACTGAAGCTTTCTTT. Using reference TRBV7-2 and TRBJ1-1 for the parts outside the CDR3, the full variable domain is GAGVSQSPSNKVTEKGKDVELRCDPISGHTALYWYRQSLGQGLEFLIYFQGNSAPDKSGLPSDRFSAERTGGSVSTLTIQRTQQEDSAVYLCASSAMGGLNTEAFFGQGTRLTVV.

The rearrangement joins TRBV7-9 to TRBJ1-1; 8 nucleotides line up with TRBD1. V dropped 6 bases and J dropped 11; count of bases not matched to a gene: 14. CDR3 length: 14 amino acids. Looked up from germline, CDR1 is SEHNR and CDR2 is FQNEAQ (reference sequence). The CDR3, as DNA: TGTGCCAGCAGACCTACAGGGGGGCTGGCCGGGGCTTTCTTT. Its translation is CASRPTGGLAGAFF.

This clone turned up a few times. The chain uses TRBV2 and TRBJ2-5; D is uncertain. Trimming cost V 6 bases and J 2 bases, with 4 bases left between them. CDR1 and CDR2 (germline): SNHLY, FYNNEI. This CDR3 contains 11 residues. The CDR3 region has the DNA TGTGCCAGCAGACTACAAGAGACCCAGTACTTC. Its translation: CASRLQETQYF.

This chain links TRBV14 with TRBJ2-7; 8 positions agree with TRBD1. V lost 3 bases to trimming and J lost 7 bases; unmatched junction nucleotides: 5. CDR3 length: 13 residues. CDR1 SGHDN and CDR2 FVKESK come from the germline V gene. The CDR3 sequence is CASSQGQVTEQYF. DNA of the CDR3: TGTGCCAGCAGCCAGGGACAGGTCACGGAGCAGTACTTC. Together with reference TRBV14 and TRBJ2-7, the CDR3 gives the full variable domain: EAGVTQFPSHSVIEKGQTVTLRCDPISGHDNLYWYRRVMGKEIKFLLHFVKESKQDESGMPNNRFLAERTGGTYSTLKVQPAELEDSGVYFCASSQGQVTEQYFGPGTRLTVT.

V usage is TRBV19 and J usage is TRBJ2-1; D ambiguous. Trimming pared 3 bases from V and 7 bases from J, leaving 7 bases between. Germline loops: CDR1 LNHDA, CDR2 SQIVND (reference sequence). CDR3 length: 12 residues. CDR3 coding DNA: TGTGCCAGTAGTATCCCCGGGAATGAGCAGTTCTTC. This gives the protein CASSIPGNEQFF.

The genes are TRBV11-3 and TRBJ2-1; tentative D call: TRBD2 (6 bases). The CDR3 is made up of 13 amino acids. Trimming stripped 4 bases from V and 8 bases from J, with 12 bases between. CDR1 is SGHNT and CDR2 is YENEEA in the germline V gene. The CDR3 coding sequence is TGTGCCAGCAGCTCGACTAGTAACTATGAGCAGTTCTTC. Its translation: CASSSTSNYEQFF.

This chain uses TRBV28 with TRBJ2-1, with 7 bases fitting TRBD2. This CDR3 contains 12 residues. Trimming at V came to 2 bases and at J to 8 bases, leaving 0 bases not matched to a gene. Germline V gene sequence: CDR1 MDHEN, CDR2 SYDVKM. Here the CDR3 reads CASSLAGDEQFF. CDR3 coding DNA: TGTGCCAGCAGTTTAGCGGGAGATGAGCAGTTCTTC.

This sequence joins TRBV7-9 and TRBJ1-1; D gene ambiguous. The V end lost 1 base, the J end lost 2 bases, and 5 bases lay between the germline ends. The CDR3 is 13 residues long. The V gene's germline CDR1 is SEHNR and CDR2 FQNEAQ (reference sequence). The CDR3 region is CASSLVDNTEAFF. Written as DNA, the CDR3 is TGTGCCAGCAGCTTAGTAGATAACACTGAAGCTTTCTTT.

The chain has TRBV5-1 and TRBJ2-1; 7 nucleotides align to TRBD2. The length of the CDR3 is 17 residues. The germline V gene has CDR1 SGHRS and CDR2 YFSETQ. J gave up 6 bases and V 0 bases, and 12 bases lay outside the gene matches. CDR3 coding DNA: TGCGCCAGCAGCTTGGTCTCGTCCAGCGGGATTTTCAATGAGCAGTTCTTC. Its protein product is CASSLVSSSGIFNEQFF. Combining the CDR3 with reference TRBV5-1 and TRBJ2-1 gives the whole variable domain KAGVTQTPRYLIKTRGQQVTLSCSPISGHRSVSWYQQTPGQGLQFLFEYFSETQRNKGNFPGRFSGRQFSNSRSEMNVSTLELGDSALYLCASSLVSSSGIFNEQFFGPGTRLTVL.

The chain uses TRBV4-3 and TRBJ1-2; D not resolved. The V and J ends lost 0 bases and 6 bases respectively, with 23 bases between them. The CDR3 has 18 residues. Germline V gene lookup returns CDR1 LGHNA and CDR2 YSLEER. CDR3 sequence reads: CASSQDTQTRGEGDGYTF. CDR3 nucleotides: TGCGCCAGCAGCCAAGACACCCAGACCCGTGGTGAGGGAGATGGCTACACCTTC.

This clone was seen only once. J is TRBJ1-4 and V is TRBV10-3; D gene unclear. The CDR3 runs 12 residues. The germline V gene has CDR1 ENHRY and CDR2 SYGVKD. V lost 11 bases to trimming and J lost 2 bases, with 9 bases between them. This CDR3 is CASRDTNEKLFF. The CDR3 region has the DNA TGTGCCTCCCGGGATACTAATGAAAAACTGTTTTTT.

This sequence joins TRBV4-1 and TRBJ2-3; 7 nucleotides agree with TRBD1. CDR1 is MGHRA and CDR2 is YSYEKL in the germline V gene. This CDR3 has 15 residues. After removal of 4 bases from V and 1 base from J, the junction contained 5 bases not matched to a gene. CDR3 protein: CASSPGTDRTDTQYF. The CDR3 nucleotides read TGCGCCAGCAGCCCTGGGACAGACCGCACAGATACGCAGTATTTT.

This clone was detected once. The chain is built from TRBV9 and TRBJ1-5; TRBD1 is a possible D gene (6 bases). From germline, CDR1 is SGDLS and CDR2 YYNGEE. Trimming pared 4 bases from V and 3 bases from J, leaving 14 bases between. CDR3 size: 15 residues. This chain's CDR3 is CASSSQGQPNQPQHF. The CDR3 nucleotides read TGTGCCAGCAGCTCACAAGGACAGCCCAATCAGCCCCAGCATTTT.

On this clone: A read error may produce the germline difference seen at one junction end. The chain combines TRBV27 with TRBJ1-4; D gene ambiguous. CDR1 and CDR2 from the germline V gene are MNHEY and SMNVEV (reference sequence). The CDR3 runs to 13 residues. Here the CDR3 DNA reads TGTGCGAGCAAGGTTCACTCGGAGGAAAAACTGTTTTTT. It specifies CASKVHSEEKLFF.

The chain joins TRBV4-2 to TRBJ2-5; no clear D gene. There are 13 residues in the CDR3. Trimming took 1 base from V and 4 from J, leaving 7 bases between them. The germline gives CDR1 LGHNA, CDR2 YNFKEQ. This CDR3 is CASSQATGETQYF. The CDR3 coding sequence is TGTGCCAGCAGCCAAGCTACGGGAGAGACCCAGTACTTC.

V gene TRBV6-1 combines with J gene TRBJ1-1, with D hard to call. Trimming took 2 bases from V and 7 from J, leaving 5 bases between them. Germline CDR1 MNHNS, CDR2 SASEGT. CDR3 length: 11 residues. The CDR3: CASSELVEAFF. In nucleotides, the CDR3 is TGTGCCAGCAGTGAATTAGTTGAAGCTTTCTTT.

The chain carries TRBV12-5 and TRBJ2-1; 10 nucleotides line up with TRBD1. This CDR3 is built from 15 residues. Unmatched junction bases numbered 5, after V lost 5 bases and J lost 4 bases. Germline-derived CDR1 and CDR2 are LGHNT and FRNRAP. Here the CDR3 reads CASGRDRGLYNEQFF. In nucleotides, the CDR3 is TGTGCTAGTGGTCGGGACAGGGGATTATACAATGAGCAGTTCTTC. The whole variable domain, filled in from reference TRBV12-5 and TRBJ2-1, reads DARVTQTPRHKVTEMGQEVTMRCQPILGHNTVFWYRQTMMQGLELLAYFRNRAPLDDSGMPKDRFSAEMPDATLATLKIQPSEPRDSAVYFCASGRDRGLYNEQFFGPGTRLTVL.

V usage is TRBV6-4 and J usage is TRBJ2-1; 9 positions match TRBD2. The CDR3 contains 15 residues. Trimming cost V 2 bases and J 6 bases; bases outside gene matches: 5. Germline-derived CDR1 and CDR2 are MRHNA and SNTAGT. The CDR3 DNA reads TGTGCCAGCAGTGACATTCTAGCGGGAACCAATGAGCAGTTCTTC. Encoded protein: CASSDILAGTNEQFF.

This chain links TRBV19 with TRBJ1-5, with 8 nucleotides matching TRBD1. This CDR3 has 14 amino acids. Per the germline V gene, CDR1 is LNHDA and CDR2 is SQIVND (reference sequence). Losses at the gene ends were 7 bases for V and 2 bases for J; bases not matched to a gene: 4. The DNA for the CDR3 is TGTGCCAGTAACTACAGGGGGGGCAATCAGCCCCAGCATTTT. Protein sequence: CASNYRGGNQPQHF.

A word on this clone: This sample also contains other DNA sequences that code for the same CDR3. The rearrangement joins TRBV15 to TRBJ2-5; D gene uncertain. The CDR3 is made up of 12 amino acids. The germline V and J ends were trimmed by 2 bases and 5 bases, with 6 bases remaining between them. Germline V gene sequence: CDR1 LNHNV, CDR2 YYDKDF (reference sequence). The CDR3 here is CATSRSLETQYF. DNA of the CDR3: TGTGCCACCAGCAGATCTTTGGAGACCCAGTACTTC.

As regards this clone: The same CDR3 also results from other DNA sequences found in this sample. CDR3 nucleotides: TGTGCCAGCAGTTTATCTATGAACACTGAAGCTTTCTTT. This sequence encodes CASSLSMNTEAFF. The V gene is TRBV12-3 or TRBV12-4, the J gene TRBJ1-1; D gene uncertain. The CDR3 runs 13 residues. The V and J ends lost 2 bases and 0 bases respectively, with 4 bases between them.

The chain couples TRBV7-6 to TRBJ2-3; TRBD1 matches at 8 bases. Germline assignment: CDR1 SGHVS and CDR2 FNYEAQ. V lost 0 bases and J lost 1; bases outside the gene matches: 9. The CDR3 is 18 amino acids. The CDR3 spells CASSLASTDRAGTDTQYF. CDR3 nucleotide sequence: TGTGCCAGCAGCTTAGCGTCGACGGACAGGGCCGGCACAGATACGCAGTATTTT.

V and J are TRBV6-5 and TRBJ1-2, with unresolved D. This CDR3 comprises 11 residues. Trimming cost V 6 bases and J 8 bases, with 10 bases left between them. The germline V gene has CDR1 MNHEY and CDR2 SVGAGI. The CDR3 DNA is TGTGCCAGCAGACCGGTGGAGGGCTACACCTTC. It translates to CASRPVEGYTF.

The chain has TRBV7-9 and TRBJ1-2; a weak D match, TRBD1 (5 bases). Germline lookup yields CDR1 SEHNR and CDR2 FQNEAQ (reference sequence). The V end was cut by 5 bases, the J end by 8 bases, with 9 bases between. The CDR3 runs 11 residues. CDR3 DNA sequence: TGTGCCAGCAGCCACGGGGGGGGCTACACCTTC. It specifies CASSHGGGYTF.

This chain uses TRBV4-1 with TRBJ1-2; D uncertain. CDR3 length equals 16 residues. Germline CDR1 and CDR2: MGHRA and YSYEKL. V lost 4 bases and J 3 bases, leaving 18 bases between the germline ends. CDR3: CASSPDLNLDYYGYTF. CDR3 in DNA: TGCGCCAGCAGCCCAGATTTGAACCTGGACTACTATGGCTACACCTTC.

V is TRBV29-1 and J is TRBJ1-1; D not resolved. The CDR3 covers 11 residues. Per the germline V gene, CDR1 is SQVTM and CDR2 is ANQGSEA. The CDR3 spells CSGGLNTEAFF. DNA of the CDR3: TGCAGTGGCGGATTGAACACTGAAGCTTTCTTT.